This T cell receptor (beta chain) is from a study of shared clonotypes between healthy human individuals. General study findings and limits: In this cohort, only blood was sampled, and tissue repertoires likely differ.

Libraries were prepared by immunoSEQ multiplex PCR; TCRdb keeps only in-frame clonotypes and omits some of them. Counted here are over 850,000 clones, more than 75% occurring once; the ten biggest clones make up under 0.6%. Note on this clone: Its target is unknown.

The germline gives CDR1 SGHTS, CDR2 YDEGEE. The CDR3 runs 15 residues. Trimming shortened V by 2 bases and J by 4 bases, and 14 bases separated the two germline ends. The material sequenced was memory CD4+ T cells from PBMCs. Subset defined: CD45RA-negative fraction. This chain joins TRBV5-8 and TRBJ2-3; D unresolved. This clonotype originated in a man younger than 30 in good health. Some clones in this sample may be carry-over from other donors' samples. The CDR3 DNA reads TGTGCCAGCAGCTTTTCCGAGAGAAGGGCAGATACGCAGTATTTT. This translates into CASSFSERRADTQYF. Variable domain in full (rest from reference TRBV5-8 and TRBJ2-3): EAGVTQSPTHLIKTRGQQATLRCSPISGHTSVYWYQQALGLGLQFLLWYDEGEERNRGNFPPRFSGRQFPNYSSELNVNALELEDSALYLCASSFSERRADTQYFGPGTRLTVL.